The 4 T cell receptor beta chains below come from one sample, sequenced in a study of response to subunit inactivated influenza vaccine. A single record per CDR3 protein comes from TCRdb applying MiXCR to the RT-PCR reads. The sample consists of about 650,000 distinct CDR3 sequences, approximately 14% of them appearing once. The sequenced sample was PBMCs from blood, obtained approximately 12 days after vaccination. These receptors all come from a man aged 50 or older who received an inactivated influenza vaccine.

This chain uses TRBV30 with TRBJ2-1; tentatively, D is TRBD1 (7 bases). Germline lookup yields CDR1 GTSNPN and CDR2 SVGIG (reference sequence). The CDR3 contains 18 residues. Trimming took off 3 bases at V and 9 bases at J, with 30 bases between the two ends. CDR3 bases: TGTGCCTGGAGGGCGGGACAGACTTTCCCATTGAAGGAGAGTGAGCAGTTCTTC. Translation gives CAWRAGQTFPLKESEQFF.

CDR3 amino acids: CSAPTWQGRGNTEAFF. CDR3 bases: TGCAGTGCTCCGACCTGGCAGGGGAGGGGGAACACTGAAGCTTTCTTT. This sequence joins TRBV20-1 and TRBJ1-1; TRBD1 is a possible D gene (6 bases). Germline V gene lookup returns CDR1 DFQATT and CDR2 SNEGSKA (reference sequence). This CDR3 is built from 16 residues. With 5 bases removed from V and 1 base from J, the gap between germline ends came to 20 bases.

This chain connects TRBV27 to TRBJ2-1; no clear D gene. V was clipped by 5 bases and J by 5 bases, with 13 bases between them. Germline CDR1 is MNHEY and CDR2 is SMNVEV (reference sequence). The CDR3 sequence is 14 residues long. CDR3 loop: CASSILGSNNEQFF. The CDR3 nucleotides read TGTGCCAGCAGTATACTGGGCTCTAACAATGAGCAGTTCTTC.

This clonotype was counted a few times. This sequence joins TRBV20-1 and TRBJ2-1, with 7 bases that match TRBD1. V lost 0 bases and J lost 3; bases outside the gene matches: 8. CDR3 length: 16 amino acids. Germline V gene sequence: CDR1 DFQATT, CDR2 SNEGSKA (reference sequence). The CDR3 sequence is CSARDGGQTIYNEQFF. CDR3 in DNA: TGCAGTGCTAGAGATGGGGGACAGACAATCTACAATGAGCAGTTCTTC.